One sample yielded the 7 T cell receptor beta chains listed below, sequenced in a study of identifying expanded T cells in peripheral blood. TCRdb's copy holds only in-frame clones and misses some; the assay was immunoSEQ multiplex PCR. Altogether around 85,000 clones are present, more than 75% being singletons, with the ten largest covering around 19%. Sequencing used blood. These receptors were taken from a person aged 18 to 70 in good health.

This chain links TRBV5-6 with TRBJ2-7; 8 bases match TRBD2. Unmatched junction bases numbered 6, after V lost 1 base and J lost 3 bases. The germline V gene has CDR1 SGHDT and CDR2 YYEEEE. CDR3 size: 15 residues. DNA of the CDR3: TGTGCCAGCAGCTTGTGGCTAGCGGGTGTCTACGAGCAGTACTTC. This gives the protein CASSLWLAGVYEQYF.

The CDR3 sequence is CASSRDGALTGNTIYF. The CDR3 DNA reads TGCGCCAGCAGCAGGGACGGGGCCCTGACTGGAAACACCATATATTTT. The J gene is TRBJ1-3, the V gene TRBV5-1; tentative D call: TRBD1 (5 bases). The CDR3 runs to 16 residues. The germline V gene encodes CDR1 SGHRS and CDR2 YFSETQ. Deletions cut 4 bases from V and 2 bases from J, with 16 bases between.

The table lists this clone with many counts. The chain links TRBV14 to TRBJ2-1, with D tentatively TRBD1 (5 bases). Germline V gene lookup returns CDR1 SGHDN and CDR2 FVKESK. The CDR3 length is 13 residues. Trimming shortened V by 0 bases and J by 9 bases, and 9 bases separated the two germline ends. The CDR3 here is CASSQDRDGEQFF. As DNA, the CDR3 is TGTGCCAGCAGCCAAGACAGGGATGGTGAGCAGTTCTTC.

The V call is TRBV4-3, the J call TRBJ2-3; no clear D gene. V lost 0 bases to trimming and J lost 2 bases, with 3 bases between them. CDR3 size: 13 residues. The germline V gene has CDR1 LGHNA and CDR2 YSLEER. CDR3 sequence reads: CASSQDLTDTQYF. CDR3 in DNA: TGCGCCAGCAGCCAAGATCTCACAGATACGCAGTATTTT.

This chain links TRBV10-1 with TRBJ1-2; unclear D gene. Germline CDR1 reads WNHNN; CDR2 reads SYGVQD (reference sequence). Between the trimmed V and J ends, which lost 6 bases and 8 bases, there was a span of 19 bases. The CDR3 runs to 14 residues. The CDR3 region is CASSPVREGVGYTF. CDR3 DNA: TGCGCCAGCAGCCCGGTCCGCGAAGGAGTAGGCTACACCTTC.

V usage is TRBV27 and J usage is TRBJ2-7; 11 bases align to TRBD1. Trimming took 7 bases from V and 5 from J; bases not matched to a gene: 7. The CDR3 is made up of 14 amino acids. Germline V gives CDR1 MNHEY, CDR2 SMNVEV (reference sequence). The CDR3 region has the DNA TGTGCCAGCACCTGGGGGACAGGGGGGCACGAGCAGTACTTC. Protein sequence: CASTWGTGGHEQYF.

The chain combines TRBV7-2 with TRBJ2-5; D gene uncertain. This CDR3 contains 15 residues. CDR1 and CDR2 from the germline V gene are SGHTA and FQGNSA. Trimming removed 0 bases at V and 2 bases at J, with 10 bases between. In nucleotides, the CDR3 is TGTGCCAGCAGCTTAGCCCGGCACCGGCAAGAGACCCAGTACTTC. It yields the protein CASSLARHRQETQYF.